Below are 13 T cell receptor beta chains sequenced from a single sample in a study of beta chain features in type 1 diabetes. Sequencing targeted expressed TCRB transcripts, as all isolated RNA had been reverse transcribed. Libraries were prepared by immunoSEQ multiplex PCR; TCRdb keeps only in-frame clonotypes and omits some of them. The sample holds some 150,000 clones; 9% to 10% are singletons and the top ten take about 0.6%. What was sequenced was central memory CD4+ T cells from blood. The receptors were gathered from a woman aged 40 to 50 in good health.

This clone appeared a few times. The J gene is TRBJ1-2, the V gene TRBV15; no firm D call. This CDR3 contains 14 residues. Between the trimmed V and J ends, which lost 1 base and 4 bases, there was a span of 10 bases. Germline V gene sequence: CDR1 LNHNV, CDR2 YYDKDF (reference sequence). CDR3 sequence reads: CATSRGAAVYGYTF. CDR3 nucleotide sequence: TGTGCCACCAGCAGAGGCGCGGCAGTCTATGGCTACACCTTC.

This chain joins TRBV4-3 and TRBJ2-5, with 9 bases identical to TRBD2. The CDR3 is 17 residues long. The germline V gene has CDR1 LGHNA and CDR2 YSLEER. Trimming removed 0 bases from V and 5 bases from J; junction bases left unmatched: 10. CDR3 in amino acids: CASSQEPPAGGQETQYF. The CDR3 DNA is TGCGCCAGCAGCCAAGAGCCCCCAGCGGGGGGCCAGGAGACCCAGTACTTC.

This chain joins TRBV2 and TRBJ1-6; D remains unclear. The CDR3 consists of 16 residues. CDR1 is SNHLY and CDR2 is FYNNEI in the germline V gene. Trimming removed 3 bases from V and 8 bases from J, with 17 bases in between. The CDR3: CASSDDVGRRDSPLHF. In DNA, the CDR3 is TGTGCCAGCAGTGATGATGTGGGCAGGAGGGATTCACCCCTCCACTTT.

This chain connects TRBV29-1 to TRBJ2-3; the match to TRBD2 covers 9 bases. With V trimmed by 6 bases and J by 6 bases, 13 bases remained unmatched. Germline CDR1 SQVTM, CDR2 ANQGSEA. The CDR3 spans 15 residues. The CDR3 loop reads CSVTLSGGIGDTQYF. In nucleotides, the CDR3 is TGCAGCGTGACCTTGAGCGGGGGGATCGGGGATACGCAGTATTTT.

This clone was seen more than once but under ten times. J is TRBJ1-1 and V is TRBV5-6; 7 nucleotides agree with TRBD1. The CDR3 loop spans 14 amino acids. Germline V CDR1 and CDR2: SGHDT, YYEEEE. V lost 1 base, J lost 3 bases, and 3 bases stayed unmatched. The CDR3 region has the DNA TGTGCCAGCAGCTTGAGAGGGGGCGACACTGAAGCTTTCTTT. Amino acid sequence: CASSLRGGDTEAFF.

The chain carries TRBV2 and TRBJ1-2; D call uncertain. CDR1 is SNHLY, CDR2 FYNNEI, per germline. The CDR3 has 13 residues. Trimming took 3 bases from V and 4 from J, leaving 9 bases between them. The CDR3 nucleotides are TGTGCCAGCAGTGATCCGGGTCTCTATGGCTACACCTTC. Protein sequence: CASSDPGLYGYTF. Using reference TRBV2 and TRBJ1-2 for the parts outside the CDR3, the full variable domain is EPEVTQTPSHQVTQMGQEVILRCVPISNHLYFYWYRQILGQKVEFLVSFYNNEISEKSEIFDDQFSVERPDGSNFTLKIRSTKLEDSAMYFCASSDPGLYGYTFGSGTRLTVV.

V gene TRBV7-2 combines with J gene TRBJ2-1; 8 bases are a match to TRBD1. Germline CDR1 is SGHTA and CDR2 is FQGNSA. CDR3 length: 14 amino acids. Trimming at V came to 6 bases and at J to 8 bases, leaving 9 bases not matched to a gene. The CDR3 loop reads CASRRSRGLDEQFF. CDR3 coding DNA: TGTGCCAGCAGACGAAGCAGGGGGCTGGATGAGCAGTTCTTC.

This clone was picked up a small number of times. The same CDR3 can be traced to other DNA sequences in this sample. The CDR3 sequence is CASSQGGNIQYF. CDR3 bases: TGTGCCAGCTCACAGGGGGGAAACATTCAGTACTTC. V usage is TRBV19 and J usage is TRBJ2-4; 8 nucleotides line up with TRBD1. Unmatched junction bases numbered 4, after V lost 9 bases and J lost 6 bases. Per germline, CDR1 LNHDA and CDR2 SQIVND (reference sequence). The CDR3 length is 12 residues.

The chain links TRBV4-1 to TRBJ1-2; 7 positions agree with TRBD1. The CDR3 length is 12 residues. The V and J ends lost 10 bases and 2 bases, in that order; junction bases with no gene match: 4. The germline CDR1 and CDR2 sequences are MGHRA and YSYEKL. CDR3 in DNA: TGCGCCACCACCAGGGGGAACTATGGCTACACCTTC. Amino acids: CATTRGNYGYTF.

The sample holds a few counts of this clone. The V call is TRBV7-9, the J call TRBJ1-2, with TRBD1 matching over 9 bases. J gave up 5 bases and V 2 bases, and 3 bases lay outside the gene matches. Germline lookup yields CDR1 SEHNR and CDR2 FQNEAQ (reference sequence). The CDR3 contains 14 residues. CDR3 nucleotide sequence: TGTGCCAGCAGCTTAACGGACAGGGGATATGGCTACACCTTC. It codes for CASSLTDRGYGYTF.

The CDR3 DNA is TGCGCCAGCAGCCAAGTACAAAGTTCACCCCTCCACTTT. It specifies CASSQVQSSPLHF. The chain is built from TRBV4-3 and TRBJ1-6; no reliable D call. This CDR3 region has 13 residues. The ends were cut back, 1 base at V and 9 bases at J, with 7 bases in the middle. Germline lookup yields CDR1 LGHNA and CDR2 YSLEER.

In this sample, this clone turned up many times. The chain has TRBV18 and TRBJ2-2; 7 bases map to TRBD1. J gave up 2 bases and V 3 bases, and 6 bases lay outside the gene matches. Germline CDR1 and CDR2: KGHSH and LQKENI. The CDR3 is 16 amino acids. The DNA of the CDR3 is TGTGCCAGCTCACCGGGACAGCAAGCAAACACCGGGGAGCTGTTTTTT. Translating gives CASSPGQQANTGELFF.

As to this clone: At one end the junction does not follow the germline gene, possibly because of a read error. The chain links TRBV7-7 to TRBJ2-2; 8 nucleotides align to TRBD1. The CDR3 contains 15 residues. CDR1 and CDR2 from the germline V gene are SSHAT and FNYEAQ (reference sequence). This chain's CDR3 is CASSFAGGYTGELFF. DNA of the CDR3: TGTGCTAGCAGCTTTGCAGGGGGCTACACCGGGGAGCTGTTTTTT.